The 17 T cell receptor beta chains below all came from one sample that was sequenced in a study of post-analysis software for immune sequencing data. Overall study findings and caveats: A few TRBV segments, TRBV5-6, TRBV5-1 and TRBV20-1 among them, were found more frequent in patients than controls.

TCR beta cDNA libraries had unique molecular identifiers. Via MiXCR, TCRdb re-called the PCR reads, giving one row per CDR3 protein. The data hold about 820,000 distinct CDR3 sequences, with around 53% observed a single time. No antigen is known for these receptors. Sequencing was performed on blood. These receptors were taken from a girl aged 5 to 17 with multiple sclerosis.

The chain combines TRBV5-1 with TRBJ2-7, with 7 bases matching TRBD2. Trimming took 1 base from V and 0 from J; bases not matched to a gene: 4. This CDR3 is 15 amino acids long. Germline CDR1 is SGHRS and CDR2 is YFSETQ. This CDR3 reads CASSLTSALSYEQYF. CDR3 bases: TGCGCCAGCAGCTTGACTAGCGCCCTCTCCTACGAGCAGTACTTC.

The gene calls are TRBV12-3 or TRBV12-4 and TRBJ2-7; D not resolved. The end of the DNA aligns better with TRBJ2-5, so the J call may be wrong. This CDR3 spans 16 amino acids. Here the CDR3 DNA reads TGTGCCAGCAGTTTAATGTCAAGCTTAGGTAGAGAGACCCAGTACTTC. Translation gives CASSLMSSLGRETQYF.

The V call is TRBV20-1, the J call TRBJ2-7; TRBD2 agrees at 7 bases. The CDR3 contains 14 residues. Germline CDR1 is DFQATT and CDR2 is SNEGSKA (reference sequence). With 2 bases clipped from V and 6 bases from J, the junction kept 10 bases outside the gene matches. CDR3: CSARYGQTGGEQYF. Written as DNA, the CDR3 is TGCAGTGCTAGATACGGCCAGACGGGAGGCGAGCAGTACTTC.

The chain links TRBV7-9 to TRBJ2-1; TRBD2 matches at 8 bases. J gave up 15 bases and V 5 bases, and 12 bases lay outside the gene matches. CDR1 SEHNR and CDR2 FQNEAQ come from the germline V gene (reference sequence). The CDR3 runs to 13 residues. CDR3 protein: CASSLQSREDPFF. CDR3 in DNA: TGTGCCAGCAGCCTCCAGTCGCGGGAGGATCCGTTCTTC.

Only a few counts were recorded for this clonotype. The CDR3 reads CASSPRSSRESEQYF. Written as DNA, the CDR3 is TGTGCCAGTAGCCCCAGATCTAGCCGGGAGAGCGAGCAGTACTTC. This chain joins TRBV19 and TRBJ2-7, with D possibly TRBD2 on 6 matching bases. Trimming pared 6 bases from V and 6 bases from J, leaving 21 bases between. CDR3 length equals 15 residues. Germline V gives CDR1 LNHDA, CDR2 SQIVND (reference sequence).

V is TRBV5-5 and J is TRBJ2-7; D is possibly TRBD1 or TRBD2 (7 bases each). Germline CDR1 is SGHKS and CDR2 is YYEKEE (reference sequence). The V and J ends lost 4 bases and 1 base respectively, with 15 bases between them. The CDR3 covers 15 residues. The CDR3: CASSASGGGSYEQYF. In DNA, the CDR3 is TGTGCCAGCAGCGCCTCAGGGGGGGGATCCTACGAGCAGTACTTC.

The rearrangement links TRBV5-1 to TRBJ2-7; D remains ambiguous. This CDR3 region has 14 residues. The germline CDR1 and CDR2 sequences are SGHRS and YFSETQ. Trimming left V 2 bases short and J 0 bases short, with 9 bases between. CDR3 DNA sequence: TGCGCCAGCAGCTTCGGGCAGAACTCCTACGAGCAGTACTTC. It yields the protein CASSFGQNSYEQYF. The full variable domain, in which reference TRBV5-1 and TRBJ2-7 provide the parts outside the CDR3, is KAGVTQTPRYLIKTRGQQVTLSCSPISGHRSVSWYQQTPGQGLQFLFEYFSETQRNKGNFPGRFSGRQFSNSRSEMNVSTLELGDSALYLCASSFGQNSYEQYFGPGTRLTVT.

This clonotype came up a few times. The junction and the germline gene differ at one end; a read error may be behind it. This chain links TRBV3-1 with TRBJ1-2; the D is unclear. The CDR3 loop spans 12 amino acids. Looked up from germline, CDR1 is LGHDT and CDR2 is YNNKEL (reference sequence). The CDR3 is CASSQGPGGYTF. The DNA of the CDR3 is TGTGCCAGCAGTCAAGGTCCCGGGGGCTACACCTTC. Based on the CDR3 plus reference TRBV3-1 and TRBJ1-2, the full variable domain is DTAVSQTPKYLVTQMGNDKSIKCEQNLGHDTMYWYKQDSKKFLKIMFSYNNKELIINETVPNRFSPKSPDKAHLNLHINSLELGDSAVYFCASSQGPGGYTFGSGTRLTVV.

This rearrangement joins TRBV11-2 to TRBJ2-6; TRBD1 matches at 9 bases. Unmatched junction bases numbered 9, after V lost 4 bases and J lost 2 bases. CDR1 and CDR2 (germline): SGHAT, FQNNGV. CDR3 length equals 18 residues. The CDR3 spells CASSSIRDRDPGANVLTF. The CDR3 bases are TGTGCCAGCAGCTCGATCCGGGACAGGGATCCTGGGGCCAACGTCCTGACTTTC.

J is TRBJ1-5 and V is TRBV6-1; 9 bases are a match to TRBD1. Losses at the gene ends were 5 bases for V and 7 bases for J; bases not matched to a gene: 9. This CDR3 is built from 15 residues. Per germline, CDR1 MNHNS and CDR2 SASEGT. The chain's CDR3 is CASSMDRGSGQPQHF. In nucleotides, the CDR3 is TGTGCCAGCAGTATGGACAGGGGATCAGGACAGCCCCAGCATTTT.

This clonotype came up once. The V gene is TRBV3-1, the J gene TRBJ2-3, with 7 bases that match TRBD1. The ends lost 4 bases at V and 0 bases at J; junction bases unmatched: 4. The germline V gene encodes CDR1 LGHDT and CDR2 YNNKEL (reference sequence). There are 15 residues in the CDR3. The CDR3 protein is CASSPQGRSTDTQYF. The CDR3 DNA follows: TGTGCCAGCAGCCCACAGGGGCGGAGCACAGATACGCAGTATTTT.

The CDR3 protein is CASSVAPDWTGGYTF. Here the CDR3 DNA reads TGTGCCAGCAGCGTAGCCCCTGATTGGACTGGTGGCTACACCTTC. The chain recombines TRBV9 with TRBJ1-2; D remains ambiguous. CDR1 and CDR2 from the germline V gene are SGDLS and YYNGEE. CDR3 size: 15 residues. V dropped 0 bases and J dropped 7 bases, with 16 bases sitting between them.

This rearrangement joins TRBV6-1 to TRBJ2-3; 12 positions match TRBD2. This CDR3 has 17 residues. The V segment lost 3 bases and the J segment 0 bases; nucleotides outside the gene matches: 4. CDR1 is MNHNS, CDR2 SASEGT, per germline. CDR3 protein: CASSDPSGGASTDTQYF. The DNA for the CDR3 is TGTGCCAGCAGTGATCCTAGCGGGGGGGCCAGCACAGATACGCAGTATTTT.

The gene calls are TRBV7-8 and TRBJ2-1; TRBD2 matches 13 bases. In germline, CDR1 is SGHVS, CDR2 FQNEAQ. This CDR3 spans 17 amino acids. Trimming removed 5 bases from V and 7 bases from J; junction bases left unmatched: 11. The CDR3 protein is CASSPLPRTSGGNEQFF. CDR3 bases: TGTGCCAGCAGCCCCCTGCCCCGGACTAGCGGGGGAAATGAGCAGTTCTTC.

This clonotype was detected a few times. The genes are TRBV6-5 and TRBJ1-1; D is undetermined. There are 16 residues in the CDR3. Germline assignment: CDR1 MNHEY and CDR2 SVGAGI. The V and J ends lost 1 base and 4 bases respectively, with 16 bases between them. CDR3 region: CASSYWGGPQITEAFF. DNA of the CDR3: TGTGCCAGCAGTTACTGGGGAGGCCCCCAGATCACTGAAGCTTTCTTT.

The sample holds a few counts of this clonotype. This chain uses TRBV20-1 with TRBJ2-5; possibly TRBD1 for D (6 bases). CDR1 is DFQATT, CDR2 SNEGSKA, per germline (reference sequence). Between the trimmed V and J ends, which lost 1 base and 5 bases, there was a span of 8 bases. The CDR3 sequence is 12 residues long. The CDR3 DNA follows: TGCAGTGCTAGAGGGACAGCCGAGACCCAGTACTTC. Its protein product is CSARGTAETQYF.

The rearrangement links TRBV14 to TRBJ1-1; D gene uncertain. Germline lookup yields CDR1 SGHDN and CDR2 FVKESK. This CDR3 spans 17 amino acids. V was trimmed by 0 bases and J by 5 bases, leaving 19 bases between them. CDR3 nucleotide sequence: TGTGCCAGCAGCCAAGATACAATTAGGACCCGAGGAACTGAAGCTTTCTTT. This encodes CASSQDTIRTRGTEAFF. Combining the CDR3 with reference TRBV14 and TRBJ1-1 gives the whole variable domain EAGVTQFPSHSVIEKGQTVTLRCDPISGHDNLYWYRRVMGKEIKFLLHFVKESKQDESGMPNNRFLAERTGGTYSTLKVQPAELEDSGVYFCASSQDTIRTRGTEAFFGQGTRLTVV.